These T cell receptor beta chains were read from a single sample in a study of cytomegalovirus exposure and HLA in healthy donors. The assay was immunoSEQ multiplex PCR, and TCRdb's table has in-frame clones only and misses some. The top ten clones hold 1% of a sample with 160,000 or so clones, roughly four fifths of them seen once. Sequencing was performed on PBMCs. Receptor source: a woman aged 40 to 55 in good health and CMV-seronegative. CDR3s include the opening cysteine and the closing phenylalanine or tryptophan. The order of the fields is clone size, D gene, J gene, V gene, CDR3 protein, CDR3 DNA. A D gene is named only where the DNA matches it firmly. Size tells how often a clone was seen (once, few, many) or the class of an expanded clone, and some rows leave it out.

clone_size: .
d_call: TRBD2
j_call: TRBJ2-2
v_call: TRBV11-1
cdr3_aa: CASSSTVGAGKLFF
cdr3_nt: TGTGCCAGCAGCTCTACGGTAGGAGCGGGGAAGCTGTTTTTT

clone_size: .
d_call: TRBD1
j_call: TRBJ2-5
v_call: TRBV19
cdr3_aa: CASSGTGGVETQYF
cdr3_nt: TGTGCCAGTAGTGGGACAGGGGGCGTGGAGACCCAGTACTTC

clone_size: .
d_call: TRBD1
j_call: TRBJ2-2
v_call: TRBV7-3
cdr3_aa: CASSRTGGETGELFF
cdr3_nt: TGTGCCAGCAGCCGGACAGGGGGCGAGACCGGGGAGCTGTTTTTT

clone_size: .
d_call: TRBD1
j_call: TRBJ2-2
v_call: TRBV7-9
cdr3_aa: CASSFGTGLTGELFF
cdr3_nt: TGTGCCAGCAGCTTCGGGACAGGACTCACCGGGGAGCTGTTTTTT

clone_size: .
d_call: .
j_call: TRBJ2-3
v_call: TRBV5-1
cdr3_aa: CASSMGPGDTQYF
cdr3_nt: TGCGCCAGCAGCATGGGCCCCGGGGATACGCAGTATTTT

clone_size: .
d_call: .
j_call: TRBJ2-5
v_call: TRBV5-1
cdr3_aa: CASSLQETQYF
cdr3_nt: TGCGCCAGCAGCCTACAAGAGACCCAGTACTTC

clone_size: .
d_call: TRBD2
j_call: TRBJ2-3
v_call: TRBV5-4
cdr3_aa: CASSVGREHTDTQYF
cdr3_nt: TGTGCCAGCAGCGTAGGGCGGGAGCACACAGATACGCAGTATTTT

clone_size: .
d_call: .
j_call: TRBJ2-3
v_call: TRBV6-5
cdr3_aa: CASSYESGSTDTQYF
cdr3_nt: TGTGCCAGCAGTTACGAGAGCGGGAGCACAGATACGCAGTATTTT

clone_size: once
d_call: TRBD2
j_call: TRBJ2-3
v_call: TRBV27
cdr3_aa: CASSLAGEDTQYF
cdr3_nt: TGTGCCAGCAGTTTAGCGGGAGAAGATACGCAGTATTTT

clone_size: .
d_call: TRBD2
j_call: TRBJ2-1
v_call: TRBV5-1
cdr3_aa: CASSWEGLASEQFF
cdr3_nt: TGCGCCAGCAGCTGGGAGGGACTAGCAAGTGAGCAGTTCTTC

clone_size: .
d_call: TRBD1
j_call: TRBJ1-2
v_call: TRBV7-3
cdr3_aa: CASSSDRGLGYTF
cdr3_nt: TGTGCCAGCAGCTCGGACAGGGGGCTTGGCTACACCTTC